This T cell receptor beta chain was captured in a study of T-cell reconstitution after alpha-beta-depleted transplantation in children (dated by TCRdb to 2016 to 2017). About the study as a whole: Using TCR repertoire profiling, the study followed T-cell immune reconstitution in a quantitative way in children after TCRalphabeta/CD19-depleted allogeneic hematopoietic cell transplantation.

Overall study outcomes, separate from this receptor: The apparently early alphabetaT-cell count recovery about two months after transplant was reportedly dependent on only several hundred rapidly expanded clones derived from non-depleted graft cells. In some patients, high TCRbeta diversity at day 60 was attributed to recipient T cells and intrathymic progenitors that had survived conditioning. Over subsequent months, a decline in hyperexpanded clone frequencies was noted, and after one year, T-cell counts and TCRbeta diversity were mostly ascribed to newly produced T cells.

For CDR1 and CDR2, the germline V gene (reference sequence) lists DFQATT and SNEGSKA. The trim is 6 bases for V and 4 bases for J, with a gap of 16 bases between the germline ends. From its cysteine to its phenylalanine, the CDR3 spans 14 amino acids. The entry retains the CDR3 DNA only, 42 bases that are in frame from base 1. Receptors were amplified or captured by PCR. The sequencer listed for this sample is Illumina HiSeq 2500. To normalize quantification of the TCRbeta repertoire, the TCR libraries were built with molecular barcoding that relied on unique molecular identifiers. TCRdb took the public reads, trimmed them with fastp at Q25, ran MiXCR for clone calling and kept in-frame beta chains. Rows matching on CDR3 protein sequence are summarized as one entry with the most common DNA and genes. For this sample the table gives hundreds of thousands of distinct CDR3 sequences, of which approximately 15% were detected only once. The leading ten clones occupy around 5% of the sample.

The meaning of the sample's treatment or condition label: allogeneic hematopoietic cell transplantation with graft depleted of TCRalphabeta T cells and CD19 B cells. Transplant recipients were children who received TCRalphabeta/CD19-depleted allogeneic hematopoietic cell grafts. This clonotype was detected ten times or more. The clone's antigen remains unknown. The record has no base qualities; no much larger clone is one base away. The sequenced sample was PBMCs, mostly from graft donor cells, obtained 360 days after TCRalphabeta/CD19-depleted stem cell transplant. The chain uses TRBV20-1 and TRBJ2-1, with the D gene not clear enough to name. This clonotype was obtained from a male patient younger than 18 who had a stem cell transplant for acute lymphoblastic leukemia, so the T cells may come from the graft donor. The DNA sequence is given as TGCAGTGCCTCGCTAGGCAGTTTTTACAATGAGCAGTTCTTC. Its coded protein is CSASLGSFYNEQFF.